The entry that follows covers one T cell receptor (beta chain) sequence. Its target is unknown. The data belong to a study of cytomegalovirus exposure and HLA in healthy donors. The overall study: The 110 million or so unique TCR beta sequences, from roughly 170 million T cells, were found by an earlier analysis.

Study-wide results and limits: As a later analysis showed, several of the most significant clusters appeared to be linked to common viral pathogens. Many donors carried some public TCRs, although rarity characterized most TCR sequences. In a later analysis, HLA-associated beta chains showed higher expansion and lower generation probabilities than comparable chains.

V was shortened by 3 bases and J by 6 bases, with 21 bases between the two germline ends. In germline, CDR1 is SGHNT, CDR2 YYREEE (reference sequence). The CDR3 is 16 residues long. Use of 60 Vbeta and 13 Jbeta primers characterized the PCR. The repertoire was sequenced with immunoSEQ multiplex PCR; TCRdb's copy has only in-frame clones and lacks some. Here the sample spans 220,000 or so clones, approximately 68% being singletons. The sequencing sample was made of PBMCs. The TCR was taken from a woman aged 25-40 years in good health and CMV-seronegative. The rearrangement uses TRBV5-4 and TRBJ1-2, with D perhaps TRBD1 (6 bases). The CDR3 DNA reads TGTGCCAGCAGCTGGGGGGGATCACAGGGAGCGGATGGCTACACCTTC. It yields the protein CASSWGGSQGADGYTF.